This TCR beta chain emerged from a study of T cells in women clearing cervical HPV infection. On this clone: Its target is unknown. The read ends 3 residues early relative to the CDR3; the germline J gene fills the gap.

This CDR3 is built from 17 residues. CDR1 and CDR2 (germline): DFQATT, SNEGSKA (reference sequence). The assay was immunoSEQ multiplex PCR, and TCRdb's table has in-frame clones only and misses some. The table gives 20,000 to 25,000 clones; the top ten clones make up about 8.8% of it. Study results and limitations: CIN3+ cases had significantly higher TCR richness than controls; evenness did not differ. Richness plus V gene abundances separated cases from controls with AUC around 0.79.

HPV was found by MY09/MY11 PCR and dot-blot genotyping. The chain carries TRBV20-1 and TRBJ2-3; a weak D match, TRBD2 (7 bases). Source material: blood buffy coat. This TCR was recovered from a woman aged 18-70 years with a cervical HPV16 infection that either progressed to CIN3+ or cleared (not recorded which). The part of the CDR3 DNA that was read is TGCAGTGCTAGAGGAGGACGGGGGGCAATAGTAGGAGAGACG. It yields the protein CSARGGRGAIVGET. In full, the CDR3 reads CSARGGRGAIVGETQYF.